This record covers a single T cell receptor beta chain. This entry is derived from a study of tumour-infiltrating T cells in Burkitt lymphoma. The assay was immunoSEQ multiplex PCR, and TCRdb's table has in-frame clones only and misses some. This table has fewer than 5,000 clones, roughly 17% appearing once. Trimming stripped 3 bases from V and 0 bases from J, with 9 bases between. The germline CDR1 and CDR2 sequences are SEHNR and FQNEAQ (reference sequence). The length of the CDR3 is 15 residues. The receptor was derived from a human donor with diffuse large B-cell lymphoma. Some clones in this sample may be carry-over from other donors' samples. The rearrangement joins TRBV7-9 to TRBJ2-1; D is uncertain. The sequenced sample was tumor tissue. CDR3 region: CASSFPVSSYNEQFF. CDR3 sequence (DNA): TGTGCCAGCAGCTTTCCTGTTAGCTCCTACAATGAGCAGTTCTTC.